One and the same sample provided the 17 T cell receptor beta chains below, sequenced in a study of immune cell composition in non-small cell lung cancer. Using immunoSEQ multiplex PCR, the repertoire was profiled, and TCRdb retains in-frame clones only, with some absent. Among fewer than 2,000 clones listed, roughly 86% were seen once. Source material: lung tumor tissue. The receptor set was obtained from a human donor with non-small cell lung cancer.

CDR3 nucleotides: TGTGCCAGCAGTGAAGTCGCGGGGGGCAGCAATCAGCCCCAGCATTTT. Amino acids: CASSEVAGGSNQPQHF. The chain uses TRBV6-1 and TRBJ1-5; perhaps TRBD1 as D (6 bases). The ends were cut back, 1 base at V and 1 base at J, with 11 bases in the middle. Looked up from germline, CDR1 is MNHNS and CDR2 is SASEGT. The CDR3 consists of 16 residues.

The chain uses TRBV10-3 and TRBJ2-2; 9 bases match TRBD1. Per germline, CDR1 ENHRY and CDR2 SYGVKD. The CDR3 is made up of 17 amino acids. Trimming removed 3 bases from V and 6 bases from J; junction bases left unmatched: 11. CDR3 in DNA: TGTGCCATCAGTGACCCCCGTCGGGGACAGGGTCCCGGGGAGCTGTTTTTT. Translating gives CAISDPRRGQGPGELFF.

V is TRBV10-1 and J is TRBJ2-3; TRBD2 matches 13 bases. This CDR3 is built from 18 residues. Germline V CDR1 and CDR2: WNHNN, SYGVQD (reference sequence). Trimming at V came to 0 bases and at J to 3 bases, leaving 6 bases not matched to a gene. The CDR3 DNA sequence: TGCGCCAGCAGTGAGTCGCGGACTAGCGGGAGTGGGACAGATACGCAGTATTTT. Protein: CASSESRTSGSGTDTQYF.

The V gene is TRBV10-3, the J gene TRBJ2-7; D unresolved. The ends were cut back, 3 bases at V and 1 base at J, with 4 bases in the middle. Per germline, CDR1 ENHRY and CDR2 SYGVKD. CDR3 length: 12 amino acids. The CDR3 DNA sequence: TGTGCCATCAGTGACAATTCCTACGAGCAGTACTTC. Protein product: CAISDNSYEQYF.

This clone appeared a few times. The chain links TRBV11-3 to TRBJ1-1, with 9 nucleotides matching TRBD1. The CDR3 has 14 residues. V trimming: 5 bases; J trimming: 5 bases; junction bases outside the gene matches: 6. Germline V gene lookup returns CDR1 SGHNT and CDR2 YENEEA. CDR3 region: CASSVQGADTEAFF. The CDR3 DNA sequence: TGTGCCAGCAGCGTACAGGGGGCTGATACTGAAGCTTTCTTT.

The chain combines TRBV5-8 with TRBJ2-2; TRBD2 agrees at 10 bases. With V trimmed by 2 bases and J by 3 bases, 7 bases remained unmatched. The CDR3 extends over 17 amino acids. From germline, CDR1 is SGHTS and CDR2 YDEGEE. The CDR3 DNA reads TGTGCCAGCAGCTTCCCGCTAGCGGGGGCGGACACCGGGGAGCTGTTTTTT. It specifies CASSFPLAGADTGELFF.

The chain recombines TRBV28 with TRBJ2-7, with 11 nucleotides matching TRBD2. The CDR3 runs to 15 residues. After removal of 6 bases from V and 1 base from J, the junction contained 5 bases not matched to a gene. Germline V gives CDR1 MDHEN, CDR2 SYDVKM. CDR3 sequence: CASRTIAGGSYEQYF. DNA for the CDR3: TGTGCCAGCAGGACCATAGCGGGAGGGTCCTACGAGCAGTACTTC.

V and J are TRBV28 and TRBJ2-7, with a weak D call TRBD1 (5 bases). CDR3 length: 13 amino acids. V lost 5 bases to trimming and J lost 1 base, with 9 bases between them. Germline V lookup: CDR1 MDHEN, CDR2 SYDVKM. The CDR3 bases are TGTGCCAGCAGTATAGACAGTTCCTACGAGCAGTACGTC. It codes for CASSIDSSYEQYV.

The V call is TRBV28, the J call TRBJ2-7; D not resolved. The germline V and J ends were trimmed by 4 bases and 7 bases, with 11 bases remaining between them. The CDR3 is 12 amino acids. Germline V CDR1 and CDR2: MDHEN, SYDVKM. This CDR3 reads CASSSLSWEQYV. The CDR3 nucleotides are TGTGCCAGCAGTTCCCTCAGTTGGGAGCAGTACGTC.

The chain employs TRBV7-8 and TRBJ1-2; 8 nucleotides agree with TRBD1. The CDR3 has 16 residues. After removal of 5 bases from V and 6 bases from J, the junction contained 14 bases not matched to a gene. Germline V gene sequence: CDR1 SGHVS, CDR2 FQNEAQ. The CDR3 here is CASSRTRTGREDGYTF. The CDR3 region has the DNA TGTGCCAGCAGCCGAACCCGGACAGGGAGGGAAGATGGCTACACCTTC.

This chain joins TRBV10-2 and TRBJ1-3, with D unresolved. V lost 2 bases and J 4 bases, leaving 9 bases between the germline ends. Germline CDR1 is WSHSY and CDR2 is SAAADI. The CDR3 is 14 residues long. The CDR3 nucleotides are TGCGCCAGCAGTGAGAGACTAGCAGGAAACACCATATATTTT. It codes for CASSERLAGNTIYF.

This rearrangement joins TRBV6-5 to TRBJ2-3; the match to TRBD2 covers 10 bases. Germline CDR1 MNHEY, CDR2 SVGAGI. The CDR3 covers 16 residues. V lost 0 bases to trimming and J lost 3 bases; unmatched junction nucleotides: 3. For the CDR3, the DNA is TGTGCCAGCAGTTACTCTGCTAGCGGGAGTACAGATACGCAGTATTTT. As protein: CASSYSASGSTDTQYF.

The table lists this clone with a few counts. The chain combines TRBV29-1 with TRBJ2-3, with D possibly being TRBD1 (5 bases). CDR3 length: 11 residues. V was cut by 6 bases and J by 6 bases, with 10 bases left in between. CDR1 and CDR2 from the germline V gene are SQVTM and ANQGSEA. DNA of the CDR3: TGCAGCGTCTTCAGGGTTGATACGCAGTATTTT. The encoded protein is CSVFRVDTQYF.

The chain links TRBV11-2 to TRBJ2-4; D is perhaps TRBD1 (5 bases). The V gene's germline CDR1 is SGHAT and CDR2 FQNNGV. The CDR3 totals 14 residues. The V end lost 0 bases, the J end lost 8 bases, and 11 bases lay between the germline ends. The CDR3 DNA reads TGTGCCAGCAGCTTAGACCTGGCCAGGGACATTCAGTACTTC. Encoded protein: CASSLDLARDIQYF.

This clone was recorded only once. V gene TRBV5-1 combines with J gene TRBJ2-5; TRBD2 is a possible D gene (5 bases). Germline V gene data show CDR1 as SGHRS and CDR2 as YFSETQ. CDR3 length: 15 amino acids. The V end was cut by 6 bases, the J end by 0 bases, with 15 bases between. The CDR3 nucleotides are TGCGCCAGCACCGTGGGAGCGACATACCAAGAGACCCAGTACTTC. Translating it yields CASTVGATYQETQYF.

This sequence joins TRBV11-2 and TRBJ1-4; tentatively, D is TRBD1 (5 bases). The CDR3 spans 15 residues. The V and J ends lost 2 bases and 2 bases respectively, with 9 bases between them. Germline V gene data show CDR1 as SGHAT and CDR2 as FQNNGV. The CDR3 DNA reads TGTGCCAGCAGCTTACAAGGGGTTACTAATGAAAAACTGTTTTTT. It is translated as CASSLQGVTNEKLFF.

This chain connects TRBV7-2 to TRBJ2-7, with 10 bases aligning to TRBD2. The J segment lost 5 bases and the V segment lost 1 base, leaving 5 bases of the junction unmatched. The length of the CDR3 is 15 residues. The germline V gene has CDR1 SGHTA and CDR2 FQGNSA. CDR3 nucleotides: TGTGCCAGCAGCTTAGGGACGGGACTAGCGAACGAGCAGTACTTC. Translation: CASSLGTGLANEQYF.